This T cell receptor beta chain was obtained from a study of CXCR3-negative and CXCR3-positive naive CD8 T cells. Preparation of TRB cDNA libraries relied on 5' RACE carrying UMI labels. Using the 5' RACE reads, TCRdb records one entry per CDR3 protein without DNA. The specimen's table records 90,000 to 150,000 distinct CDR3 sequences. Concerning this clonotype: Its matching antigen is unknown.

The CDR3 runs to 15 residues. Per germline, CDR1 SEHNR and CDR2 FQNEAQ (reference sequence). Broader study findings: TRB CDR3s were more hydrophobic in CXCR3-positive than in CXCR3-negative naive cells. Both naive subsets carried similar amounts of surface CD5, so TCR strength was inferred from TRB CDR3 properties.

The sequence was obtained from a human donor in good health. Some clones in this sample may be carry-over from other donors' samples. Sample: naive CXCR3+ CD8+ T cells from blood. Described subset: CD45RO-CCR7+CD27+CD95- naive CD8+ T cells expressing CXCR3 (TNR3+). The gene calls are TRBV7-9 and TRBJ1-3. This CDR3 reads CASSPAVASGNTIYF.